The entry below describes one T cell receptor (beta chain). The antigen is unknown. One heparinised draw, averaging around 120 mL, was taken per donor. This record comes from a study of beta chain features in type 1 diabetes. Study-wide findings and caveats: Since sequencing was performed on cDNA, cells with high TCR expression could be over-represented. A moderate, significant TCRB CDR3 shortening appeared in type 1 diabetes across four CD4+ subsets.

Expressed TCRB transcripts were sequenced, since all the RNA that had been isolated was reverse transcribed. The repertoire was sequenced with immunoSEQ multiplex PCR; TCRdb's copy has only in-frame clones and lacks some. The profile shows 860,000 or so clones, about a sixth of them singletons. Material: naive CD4+ T cells from blood. This clonotype was obtained from a woman aged 18-29 years in good health.

Here the CDR3 reads CASRWSGAWEKLFF. In nucleotides, the CDR3 is TGTGCCAGCAGATGGTCAGGGGCGTGGGAAAAACTGTTTTTT. This sequence joins TRBV6-6 and TRBJ1-4; TRBD1 might be the D (6 bases). Germline-derived CDR1 and CDR2 are MNHNY and SVGAGI (reference sequence). V was clipped by 6 bases and J by 8 bases, with 16 bases between them. CDR3 length equals 14 residues.